Sequencing of this TCR beta chain was carried out in a study of technical replicates of blood from several donors. The CDR3 runs 15 residues. In germline, CDR1 is SGHTA, CDR2 FQGNSA. V gave up 5 bases and J gave up 3 bases, with 16 bases separating them. Some clones are missing from TCRdb's copy, which holds only in-frame ones; the method was immunoSEQ multiplex PCR. The sample holds tens of thousands of clones, 80% to 95% seen once. This clonotype was obtained from a human donor in good health. Sequenced: T cells isolated from PBMCs. The V call is TRBV7-2, the J call TRBJ1-1; the D gene is possibly TRBD1 (6 bases). CDR3 protein: CASSAEQGVDTEAFF. CDR3 bases: TGTGCCAGCAGCGCGGAACAGGGCGTGGACACTGAAGCTTTCTTT.